This is a list of T cell receptor beta chains from one sample in a study of radiation and T cells in renal cell carcinoma. The data were produced by immunoSEQ multiplex PCR, yet TCRdb's version contains in-frame clones alone and is incomplete. Here the sample spans around 13,000 clones, 33% being singletons. Sequences were derived from tumor tissue, sampled from a patient whose treatment included radiotherapy and nephrectomy. The receptor source for this set is a man between 60 and 75 years old with renal cell carcinoma. Each CDR3 is given with its conserved first and last residue. The D gene is left open where the match is weak. Expanded clones are given a class, and other clones once, few, many or no size at all.

J: TRBJ2-1
V: TRBV7-9
size: few
D: NA
CDR3: CASSPGRQQFF
DNA: TGTGCCAGCAGCCCCGGACGACAGCAGTTCTTC

J: TRBJ2-7
V: TRBV18
size: medium-sized
D: TRBD2
CDR3: CASSPISGGDEQYF
DNA: TGTGCCAGCTCACCAATTAGCGGGGGTGACGAGCAGTACTTC

J: TRBJ2-6
V: TRBV25-1
size: NA
D: NA
CDR3: CASQSGEAGANVLTF
DNA: TGTGCCAGTCAATCAGGGGAGGCTGGGGCCAACGTCCTGACTTTC

J: TRBJ1-6
V: TRBV7-6
size: NA
D: NA
CDR3: CASSLGGPNSPLHF
DNA: TGTGCCAGCAGCTTAGGGGGACCGAATTCACCCCTCCACTTT

J: TRBJ2-1
V: TRBV25-1
size: NA
D: NA
CDR3: CASSVANEQFF
DNA: TGTGCCAGCAGTGTTGCCAATGAGCAGTTCTTC

J: TRBJ2-1
V: TRBV6-5
size: NA
D: NA
CDR3: CASSTYNEQFF
DNA: TGTGCCAGCAGTACGTACAATGAGCAGTTCTTC

J: TRBJ2-7
V: TRBV7-9
size: NA
D: NA
CDR3: CASSFVSRDEQYF
DNA: TGTGCCAGCAGCTTTGTCTCCAGGGACGAGCAGTACTTC

J: TRBJ1-2
V: TRBV11-2
size: few
D: NA
CDR3: CASSLGQDDYGYTF
DNA: TGTGCCAGCAGCTTAGGGCAGGATGACTATGGCTACACCTTC

J: TRBJ1-1
V: TRBV5-1
size: NA
D: NA
CDR3: CASSLAVPRPDTEAFF
DNA: TGCGCCAGCAGCTTGGCCGTCCCCCGGCCCGACACTGAAGCTTTCTTT

J: TRBJ2-3
V: TRBV6-6
size: many
D: NA
CDR3: CASSYNGGQTDTQYF
DNA: TGTGCCAGCAGTTATAACGGGGGACAAACAGATACGCAGTATTTT

J: TRBJ1-2
V: TRBV18
size: NA
D: NA
CDR3: CASSPGKAGSNGYTF
DNA: TGTGCCAGCTCACCCGGAAAGGCAGGCTCTAATGGCTACACCTTC

J: TRBJ1-1
V: TRBV30
size: few
D: NA
CDR3: CAWDEAFF
DNA: TGTGCCTGGGATGAAGCTTTCTTT

J: TRBJ2-3
V: TRBV9
size: few
D: NA
CDR3: CASSEADTQYF
DNA: TGTGCCAGCAGCGAGGCAGATACGCAGTATTTT

J: TRBJ2-3
V: TRBV5-6
size: few
D: NA
CDR3: CASSLRLGRGTDTQYF
DNA: TGTGCCAGCAGCTTGCGACTAGGACGGGGCACAGATACGCAGTATTTT

J: TRBJ1-2
V: TRBV9
size: NA
D: TRBD1
CDR3: CASSPRTGTGWDYGYTF
DNA: TGTGCCAGCAGCCCACGAACCGGGACAGGGTGGGACTATGGCTACACCTTC

J: TRBJ1-1
V: TRBV25-1
size: many
D: TRBD1
CDR3: CASSGGQGATEAFF
DNA: TGTGCCAGCAGTGGGGGACAGGGAGCAACTGAAGCTTTCTTT

J: TRBJ2-1
V: TRBV5-1
size: few
D: TRBD2
CDR3: CASKMGLGGDNEQFF
DNA: TGCGCCAGCAAGATGGGACTAGGAGGGGACAATGAGCAGTTCTTC

J: TRBJ2-3
V: TRBV18
size: few
D: TRBD2
CDR3: CASSPIAGGTDTQYF
DNA: TGTGCCAGCTCCCCAATAGCGGGGGGCACAGATACGCAGTATTTT

J: TRBJ1-1
V: TRBV9
size: NA
D: NA
CDR3: CASSVGTSNTEAFF
DNA: TGTGCCAGCAGCGTAGGGACATCGAACACTGAAGCTTTCTTT

J: TRBJ1-2
V: TRBV30
size: NA
D: NA
CDR3: CAWSPGEGYTF
DNA: TGTGCCTGGAGTCCCGGGGAGGGCTACACCTTC

J: TRBJ2-1
V: TRBV2
size: NA
D: TRBD2
CDR3: CASSEASGGFYNEQFF
DNA: TGTGCCAGCAGTGAGGCTAGCGGGGGGTTTTACAATGAGCAGTTCTTC

J: TRBJ1-2
V: TRBV7-2
size: few
D: NA
CDR3: CASSLARGNYGYTF
DNA: TGTGCCAGCAGCTTAGCGAGGGGTAACTATGGCTACACCTTC

J: TRBJ1-2
V: TRBV5-4
size: NA
D: NA
CDR3: CASRPELGPGASGYTF
DNA: TGTGCCAGCAGACCTGAACTGGGGCCAGGGGCTTCCGGCTACACCTTC

J: TRBJ2-7
V: TRBV29-1
size: NA
D: NA
CDR3: CSVWEDSYEQYF
DNA: TGCAGCGTTTGGGAGGACAGCTACGAGCAGTACTTC

J: TRBJ1-6
V: TRBV7-9
size: NA
D: TRBD1
CDR3: CASRDRDSPLHF
DNA: TGTGCCAGCCGGGACAGGGACTCACCCCTCCACTTT

J: TRBJ1-2
V: TRBV2
size: NA
D: TRBD1
CDR3: CASSPGQPNYGYTF
DNA: TGTGCCAGCAGCCCGGGACAGCCCAACTATGGCTACACCTTC

J: TRBJ2-3
V: TRBV7-8
size: NA
D: NA
CDR3: CASSHVLGPAADTQYF
DNA: TGTGCCAGCAGCCATGTACTAGGCCCAGCGGCAGATACGCAGTATTTT

J: TRBJ1-1
V: TRBV30
size: NA
D: NA
CDR3: CAWSVLTPLSTEAFF
DNA: TGTGCCTGGAGTGTACTCACCCCCCTGAGCACTGAAGCTTTCTTT

J: TRBJ1-2
V: TRBV19
size: few
D: TRBD1
CDR3: CASSRPRAGGDGYTF
DNA: TGTGCCAGTAGTAGGCCACGGGCAGGGGGCGATGGCTACACCTTC

J: TRBJ2-4
V: TRBV6-1
size: NA
D: NA
CDR3: CASRDKRDGNIQYF
DNA: TGTGCCAGCCGGGACAAAAGGGACGGTAACATTCAGTACTTC